This record concerns one T cell receptor (beta chain) sequence. Its antigen is still unknown. The sample is drawn from a study of shared clonotypes between healthy human individuals. General study results and limits: Tissues were not sampled, only blood, and their repertoires likely differ.

The CDR3 length is 16 residues. J gave up 2 bases and V 3 bases, and 4 bases lay outside the gene matches. CDR1 is MDHEN and CDR2 is SYDVKM in the germline V gene. Donors had no recently reported acute infections or vaccinations and were HIV-negative. An assay was performed, and its level was deep. The data were produced by immunoSEQ multiplex PCR, yet TCRdb's version contains in-frame clones alone and is incomplete. This table holds more than 1,200,000 clones, about 98.5% found once. This sequence originates from a man aged 25 to 40 in good health. V gene TRBV28 combines with J gene TRBJ2-1; 10 bases match TRBD2. Sequenced input: naive CD4+ T cells sorted from blood. Noted subset: CD45RA+ positively selected. CDR3 amino acids: CASSFSGLAPYNEQFF. The CDR3 DNA follows: TGTGCCAGCAGTTTTTCGGGACTAGCGCCCTACAATGAGCAGTTCTTC.